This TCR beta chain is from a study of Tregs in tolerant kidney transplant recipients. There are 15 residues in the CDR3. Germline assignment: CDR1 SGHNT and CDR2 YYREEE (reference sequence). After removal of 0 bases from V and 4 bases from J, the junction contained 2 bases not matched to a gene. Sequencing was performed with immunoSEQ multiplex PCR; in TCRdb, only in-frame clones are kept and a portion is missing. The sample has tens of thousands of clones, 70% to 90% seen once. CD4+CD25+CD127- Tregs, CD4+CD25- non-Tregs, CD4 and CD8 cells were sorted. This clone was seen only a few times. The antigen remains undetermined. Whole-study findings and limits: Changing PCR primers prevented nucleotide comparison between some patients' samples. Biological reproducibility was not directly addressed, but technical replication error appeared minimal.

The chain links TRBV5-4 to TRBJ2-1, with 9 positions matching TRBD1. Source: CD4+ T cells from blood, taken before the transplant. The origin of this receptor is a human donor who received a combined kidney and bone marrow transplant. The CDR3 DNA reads TGTGCCAGCAGCTTGGGGACAGGGGAGTACAATGAGCAGTTCTTC. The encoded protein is CASSLGTGEYNEQFF.